One and the same sample provided the 7 T cell receptor beta chains below, sequenced in a study of T cells in Graves' hyperthyroidism and ophthalmopathy. Researchers took RNA transcripts and amplified the TCR beta CDR3 regions from them. An initial round of RT-PCR targeting the TCR CDR3 relied on the HTBI primer set. TCRdb processed the multiplex PCR reads anew with MiXCR; each CDR3 protein has one entry. The table shows approximately 400,000 distinct CDR3 sequences, with around 13% occurring only once. The sequenced material came from blood. These receptors were obtained from a woman in her twenties or thirties with Graves' ophthalmopathy.

This clonotype was observed a single time. J is TRBJ2-7 and V is TRBV10-2, with 7 bases identical to TRBD1. The CDR3 spans 14 residues. V dropped 6 bases and J dropped 6; count of bases not matched to a gene: 11. CDR1 is WSHSY and CDR2 is SAAADI in the germline V gene. CDR3 residues: CASRSGTAVGEQYF. The CDR3, as DNA: TGCGCCAGCAGGTCCGGGACAGCAGTCGGCGAGCAGTACTTC.

This clonotype was counted many times. The chain combines TRBV6-2 or TRBV6-3 with TRBJ1-2; TRBD1 matches at 7 bases. The CDR3 loop spans 15 amino acids. V shed 5 bases, J shed 5 bases, and the junction held 11 bases outside the gene matches. The germline gives CDR1 MNHEY, CDR2 SVGEGT. CDR3 sequence (DNA): TGTGCCAGCAGTCGATACAGGGGAGGCGGATATGGCTACACCTTC. Protein: CASSRYRGGGYGYTF.

At least ten counts were recorded for this clonotype. This sequence joins TRBV2 and TRBJ2-2; 9 bases are shared with TRBD2. The CDR3 runs to 22 residues. Trimming cost V 2 bases and J 1 base; bases outside gene matches: 20. Germline CDR1 and CDR2: SNHLY and FYNNEI. The CDR3 sequence: CASSETGFLDFSGGLNTGELFF. CDR3 in DNA: TGTGCCAGCAGTGAAACAGGGTTTCTAGACTTCAGCGGGGGGCTGAACACCGGGGAGCTGTTTTTT.

This clonotype was picked up many times. The chain recombines TRBV4-1 with TRBJ1-5; D unclear. Germline V gene lookup returns CDR1 MGHRA and CDR2 YSYEKL. The V end was cut by 3 bases, the J end by 1 base, with 10 bases between. CDR3 length: 15 residues. DNA for the CDR3: TGCGCCAGCAGCCAGGGCCAAGGGAGCAATCAGCCCCAGCATTTT. Translating gives CASSQGQGSNQPQHF.

This clonotype was seen a few times. The chain joins TRBV13 to TRBJ2-2; D unresolved. Germline loops: CDR1 PRHDT, CDR2 FYEKMQ (reference sequence). The V end was cut by 5 bases, the J end by 2 bases, with 18 bases between. The CDR3 is made up of 17 amino acids. The CDR3 DNA sequence: TGTGCCAGCAGCCAGATTGTCCCCGACCCAAACACCGGGGAGCTGTTTTTT. Translating it yields CASSQIVPDPNTGELFF.

There are a few counts of this clonotype. This chain connects TRBV28 to TRBJ1-1; D gene uncertain. The germline V and J ends were trimmed by 10 bases and 1 base, with 7 bases remaining between them. The CDR3 sequence is 11 residues long. Per the germline V gene, CDR1 is MDHEN and CDR2 is SYDVKM. In DNA form, the CDR3 reads TGTGCCACCCACAGGAACACTGAAGCTTTCTTT. It specifies CATHRNTEAFF.

This clonotype has more than one count but fewer than ten. The chain couples TRBV28 to TRBJ1-4; D not resolved. V lost 4 bases to trimming and J lost 3 bases, with 18 bases between them. Germline loops: CDR1 MDHEN, CDR2 SYDVKM. The CDR3 extends over 17 amino acids. The CDR3 region is CASSSPSDPEANEKLFF. The CDR3 bases are TGTGCCAGCAGTTCCCCCTCTGACCCGGAGGCTAATGAAAAACTGTTTTTT.